These 3 T cell receptor beta chains were sequenced from one sample in a study of lymphopenia after photon versus proton radiotherapy. The method was immunoSEQ multiplex PCR; TCRdb's version includes in-frame clones alone and lacks a portion of them. The sample carries 77,000 or so clones, around 83% recorded once. This sample comprised peripheral blood, obtained from a patient treated with proton-based radiotherapy. The source is a man aged 55 to 69 with pancreatic cancer.

A few counts support this clone. This rearrangement joins TRBV18 to TRBJ1-2, with 7 bases aligning to TRBD1. CDR1 and CDR2 from the germline V gene are KGHSH and LQKENI. The CDR3 consists of 19 residues. With V trimmed by 2 bases and J by 4 bases, 19 bases remained unmatched. The CDR3 region has the DNA TGTGCCAGCTCACCAATGGGGGCCTCGACACAGGGGTTGGGCTATGGCTACACCTTC. The encoded protein is CASSPMGASTQGLGYGYTF.

V is TRBV2 and J is TRBJ2-2; 7 bases align to TRBD2. The germline V gene encodes CDR1 SNHLY and CDR2 FYNNEI. With V trimmed by 8 bases and J by 2 bases, 2 bases remained unmatched. The CDR3 length is 13 residues. The CDR3 DNA sequence: TGTGCCAGCGGGAGGGCCAACACCGGGGAGCTGTTTTTT. Protein: CASGRANTGELFF.

The rearrangement uses TRBV30 and TRBJ2-7, with D possibly TRBD2 on 6 matching bases. CDR3 length: 13 residues. Germline CDR1 and CDR2: GTSNPN and SVGIG (reference sequence). Trimming pared 5 bases from V and 4 bases from J, leaving 15 bases between. CDR3 in DNA: TGTGCCTGGCGAGCCGGGGGACTTTACGAGCAGTACTTC. Its translation is CAWRAGGLYEQYF.